A selection of T cell receptor beta chains follows, all from one sample in a study of blood T cell repertoires in COVID-19. Here immunoSEQ multiplex PCR was the method, and the copy in TCRdb shows in-frame clones only, minus some. The data contain approximately 220,000 clones, 80% to 90% of them singletons. The sample was PBMCs or T cells enriched from blood (not recorded which). The receptors stem from a woman aged 18-29 years in a cohort exposed to, infected with or recovered from COVID-19 (not recorded which). Each CDR3 is given with its conserved first and last residue. Fields, in order: clone size, V gene, D gene, J gene, CDR3 DNA, CDR3 protein. A D gene is named only where the DNA matches it firmly. Where a row states a size, it is once, few, many or the class of an expanded clone; other rows omit it.

once,TRBV6-1,NA,TRBJ1-4,TGTGCCAGCAGTGAAGAGAAACCGGGTAATGAAAAACTGTTTTTT,CASSEEKPGNEKLFF
NA,TRBV4-1,NA,TRBJ2-1,TGCGCCAGCAGCCAAGATGGCCGAGGGGAGGCAGGGGGGAACAATGAGCAGTTCTTC,CASSQDGRGEAGGNNEQFF
NA,TRBV28,NA,TRBJ2-1,TGTGCCAGCAGTTTATCCCGAGGATATGAGCAGTTCTTC,CASSLSRGYEQFF
NA,TRBV2,NA,TRBJ1-6,TGTGCCAGCAGTGGCGATAATTCACCCCTCCACTTT,CASSGDNSPLHF
NA,TRBV3-1/TRBV3-2,TRBD1,TRBJ2-3,TGTGCCAGCAGCCAAGCCCCAGGGGGATTGGGAGATACGCAGTATTTT,CASSQAPGGLGDTQYF
NA,TRBV13,NA,TRBJ2-7,TGTGCCAGCAGCTTATACGGGGACTACGAGCAGTACTTC,CASSLYGDYEQYF
NA,TRBV15,NA,TRBJ1-5,TGTGCCACCAGCAGAGATGAAGGGGATCAGCCCCAGCATTTT,CATSRDEGDQPQHF
NA,TRBV3-1/TRBV3-2,NA,TRBJ1-4,TGTGCCAGCAGCCAATGGAACCGAGGGGAAAAACTGTTTTTT,CASSQWNRGEKLFF
NA,TRBV7-8,TRBD2,TRBJ2-1,TGTGCCAGCAACTTAGAATTAGCGGGGGACAATGAGCAGTTCTTC,CASNLELAGDNEQFF
NA,TRBV28,NA,TRBJ1-5,TGTGCCAGCAGTCTAACAGGTCGCGTTCAGCCCCAGCATTTT,CASSLTGRVQPQHF
NA,TRBV28,NA,TRBJ1-5,TGTGCCAGCAGTTTCGGACTGAATCAGCCCCAGCATTTT,CASSFGLNQPQHF
few,TRBV6-5,TRBD2,TRBJ2-1,TGTGCCAGCACCCCGACTAGCGGGAGTCAAAATGAGCAGTTCTTC,CASTPTSGSQNEQFF
NA,TRBV7-8,NA,TRBJ1-3,TGTGCCAGCAGCTTAGCGGGGGGAATTTCTGGAAACACCATATATTTT,CASSLAGGISGNTIYF
NA,TRBV5-4,TRBD1,TRBJ2-7,TGTGCCAGCAGCGGACAGGCCTCCTACGAGCAGTACTTC,CASSGQASYEQYF
NA,TRBV30,NA,TRBJ2-1,TGTGCCTGGAGTGTACAGGCCCAGCGCCAGTTCTTC,CAWSVQAQRQFF
NA,TRBV9,NA,TRBJ1-1,TGTGCCAGCAGCCCCATGGGGAGGCCAAACACTGAAGCTTTCTTT,CASSPMGRPNTEAFF
NA,TRBV28,NA,TRBJ2-1,TGTGCCAGCAGTTTACCGGGTCTCCGATGGTTCTTC,CASSLPGLRWFF
NA,TRBV19,TRBD1,TRBJ1-5,TGTGCCAGTAGACGGACAGGGGGGGATCAGCCCCAGCATTTT,CASRRTGGDQPQHF
NA,TRBV27,NA,TRBJ2-3,TGTGCCAGCAGTTTATGGAGGGCAGATACGCAGTATTTT,CASSLWRADTQYF
few,TRBV5-1,NA,TRBJ1-1,TGCGCCAGCAAGCCGGGAGCGCCCGTGAACACTGAAGCTTTCTTT,CASKPGAPVNTEAFF
NA,TRBV30,NA,TRBJ1-2,TGTGCCTGGAGTGGTTATAACTATGGCTACACCTTC,CAWSGYNYGYTF
once,TRBV2,TRBD2,TRBJ2-7,TGTGCCAGCAGCCAGAGACTAGCGGGAGTGGACGAGCAGTACTTC,CASSQRLAGVDEQYF
NA,TRBV30,NA,TRBJ1-3,TGTGCCTGGAGTCTAGGGGATACCTCTGGAAACACCATATATTTT,CAWSLGDTSGNTIYF
many,TRBV13,TRBD1,TRBJ1-2,TGTGCCAGCAGCTCCAGGACAGGGGATGGCTACACCTTC,CASSSRTGDGYTF
NA,TRBV3-1/TRBV3-2,TRBD1,TRBJ1-1,TGTGCCAGCAGTTACAGGGGGGATACGACTTTCTTT,CASSYRGDTTFF